This T cell receptor (beta chain) stems from a study of T cells in Graves' hyperthyroidism and ophthalmopathy. Whole-study context: Peripheral blood was acquired at first diagnosis, ahead of any therapy whatsoever. Notes on the study in general: A model using 13 V-J features told ophthalmopathy apart from stable hyperthyroidism.

This clonotype was seen many times. Its antigen remains unknown. Amplification of TCR beta CDR3 regions used RNA as the template. HTBI primers were used for first-round RT-PCR of the TCR CDR3. TCRdb redid the calling of the multiplex PCR reads with MiXCR, one entry per CDR3 protein. The table records hundreds of thousands of distinct CDR3 sequences, around 13% of them present only once. Ophthalmopathy patients had Clinical Activity Score at least 3, NOSPECS grade at least 4, duration under 3 months. The source of the PBMCs was 8.5 to 10 ml of fresh peripheral blood. Germline CDR1 and CDR2: LGHNA and YSLEER. V lost 4 bases, J lost 4 bases, and 9 bases lay in between. This CDR3 has 13 amino acids.

Specimen: blood. This clonotype originated in a woman between 50 and 59 years old with Graves' ophthalmopathy. The chain is built from TRBV4-3 and TRBJ2-3; tentatively, D is TRBD1 or TRBD2 (5 bases each). CDR3 nucleotides: TGCGCCAGCAGCCCAAGGGACGCAGATACGCAGTATTTT. Protein: CASSPRDADTQYF.